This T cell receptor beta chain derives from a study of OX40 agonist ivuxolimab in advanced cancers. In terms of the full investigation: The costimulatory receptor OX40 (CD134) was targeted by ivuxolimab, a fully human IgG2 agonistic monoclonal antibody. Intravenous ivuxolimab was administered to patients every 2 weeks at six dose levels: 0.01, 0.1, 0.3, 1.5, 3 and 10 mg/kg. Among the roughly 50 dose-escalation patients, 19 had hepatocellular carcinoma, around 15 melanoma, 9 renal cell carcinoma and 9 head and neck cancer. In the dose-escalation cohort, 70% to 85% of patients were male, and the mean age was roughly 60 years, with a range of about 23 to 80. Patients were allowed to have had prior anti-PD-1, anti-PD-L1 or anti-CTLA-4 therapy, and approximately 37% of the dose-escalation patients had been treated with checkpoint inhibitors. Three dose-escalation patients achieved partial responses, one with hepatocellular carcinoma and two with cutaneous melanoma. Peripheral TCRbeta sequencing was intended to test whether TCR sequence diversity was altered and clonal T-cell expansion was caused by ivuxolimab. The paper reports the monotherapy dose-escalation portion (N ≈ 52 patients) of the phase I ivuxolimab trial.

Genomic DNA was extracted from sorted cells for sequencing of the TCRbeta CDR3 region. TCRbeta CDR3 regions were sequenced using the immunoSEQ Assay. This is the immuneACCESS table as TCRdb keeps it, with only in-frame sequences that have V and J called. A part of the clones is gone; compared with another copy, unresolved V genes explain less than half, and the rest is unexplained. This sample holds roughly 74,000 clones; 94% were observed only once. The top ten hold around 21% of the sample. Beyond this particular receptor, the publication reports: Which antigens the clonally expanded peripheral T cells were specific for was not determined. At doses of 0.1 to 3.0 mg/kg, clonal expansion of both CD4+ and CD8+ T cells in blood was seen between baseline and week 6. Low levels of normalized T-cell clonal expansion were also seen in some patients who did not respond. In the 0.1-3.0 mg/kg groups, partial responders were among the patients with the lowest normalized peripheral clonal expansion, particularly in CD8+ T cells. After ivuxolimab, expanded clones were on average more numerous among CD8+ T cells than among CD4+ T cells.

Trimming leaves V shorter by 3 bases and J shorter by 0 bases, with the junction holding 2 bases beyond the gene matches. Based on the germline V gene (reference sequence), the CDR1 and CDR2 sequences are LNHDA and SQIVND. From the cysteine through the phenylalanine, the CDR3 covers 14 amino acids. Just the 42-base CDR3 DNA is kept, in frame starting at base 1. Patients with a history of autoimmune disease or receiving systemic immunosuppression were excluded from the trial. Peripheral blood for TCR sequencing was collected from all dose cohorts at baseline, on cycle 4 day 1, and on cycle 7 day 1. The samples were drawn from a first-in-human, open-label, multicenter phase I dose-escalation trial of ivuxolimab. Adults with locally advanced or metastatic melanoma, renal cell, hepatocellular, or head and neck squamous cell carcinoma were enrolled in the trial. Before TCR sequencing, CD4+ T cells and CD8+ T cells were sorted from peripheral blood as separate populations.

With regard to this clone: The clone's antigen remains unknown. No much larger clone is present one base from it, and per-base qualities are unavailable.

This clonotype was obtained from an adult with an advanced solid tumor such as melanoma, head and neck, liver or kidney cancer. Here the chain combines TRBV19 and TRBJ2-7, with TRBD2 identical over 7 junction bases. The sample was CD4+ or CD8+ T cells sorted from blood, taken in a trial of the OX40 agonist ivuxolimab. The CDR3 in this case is CASSIASGSYEQYF. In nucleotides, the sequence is TGTGCCAGTAGTATTGCTAGCGGCTCCTACGAGCAGTACTTC. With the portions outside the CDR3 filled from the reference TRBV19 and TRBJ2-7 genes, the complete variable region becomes DGGITQSPKYLFRKEGQNVTLSCEQNLNHDAMYWYRQDPGQGLRLIYYSQIVNDFQKGDIAEGYSVSREKKESFPLTVTSAQKNPTAFYLCASSIASGSYEQYFGPGTRLTVT.